This T cell receptor beta chain comes out of a study of regulatory T cells. The V end was cut by 4 bases, the J end by 2 bases, with 23 bases between. The CDR3 loop spans 18 amino acids. CDR1 is SGHRS, CDR2 YFSETQ, per germline. Primers: 52 TRBV forward and 13 TRBJ reverse. This table comes from immunoSEQ multiplex PCR, and its TCRdb copy is limited to in-frame clones, with some not included. The data contain about 21,000 clones, around nine tenths of them seen just once; the ten biggest clones take up about 1.3%. As to this clone: Its antigen is unknown.

All CD3G-deficient patients showed autoimmunity, more severe in two. General study points: In CD3G-deficient patients, conventional CD4+ T cells were enriched for hydrophobic CDR3 residues at positions 6 and 7. Patient repertoires had restricted TRB V-J pairs and skewed V and J usage, most in Tregs.

Sequencing was performed on conventional CD4+ T cells sorted from blood. The sequence was obtained from a child aged 5 to 17 with CD3G deficiency. The chain combines TRBV5-1 with TRBJ2-3, with D perhaps matching TRBD2 (5 bases). The CDR3 nucleotides are TGCGCCAGCAGCGAAGCCCCCCTGGGCGGAGGCCCCACAGATACGCAGTATTTT. Its translation: CASSEAPLGGGPTDTQYF.